Presented here are 16 T cell receptor beta chains from one specimen sequenced in a study of blood T cell repertoires in COVID-19. Sequencing used immunoSEQ multiplex PCR; TCRdb keeps in-frame clones, though not all of them. Of a few hundred thousand clones listed, around 75% are singletons. The material sequenced was peripheral blood. Receptors originate from a human donor in a cohort sampled during active COVID-19.

This chain connects TRBV7-6 to TRBJ2-1; TRBD1 might be the D (6 bases). Germline V gene sequence: CDR1 SGHVS, CDR2 FNYEAQ. V lost 1 base, J lost 4 bases, and 11 bases lay in between. The CDR3 consists of 15 residues. The CDR3 DNA follows: TGTGCCAGCAGCTTAGGGACAGCCCCTTACAATGAGCAGTTCTTC. Protein: CASSLGTAPYNEQFF.

The chain is built from TRBV15 and TRBJ2-7, with a possible D match to TRBD1 (5 bases). The CDR3 extends over 13 amino acids. Germline CDR1 is LNHNV and CDR2 is YYDKDF (reference sequence). V lost 2 bases and J lost 6, with 11 bases in between. The CDR3 is CATSRYQGSEQYF. DNA for the CDR3: TGTGCCACCAGCAGATATCAGGGAAGCGAGCAGTACTTC.

This chain connects TRBV7-8 to TRBJ1-3, with D tentatively TRBD1 (5 bases). Germline CDR1 reads SGHVS; CDR2 reads FQNEAQ. V shed 7 bases and J shed 4 bases, with 17 bases lying between them. This CDR3 is built from 15 residues. CDR3 in amino acids: CASTSSGGAGNTIYF. Here the CDR3 DNA reads TGTGCCAGCACCAGTTCGGGGGGTGCGGGAAACACCATATATTTT. Together with reference TRBV7-8 and TRBJ1-3, the CDR3 gives the full variable domain: GAGVSQSPRYKVAKRGQDVALRCDPISGHVSLFWYQQALGQGPEFLTYFQNEAQLDKSGLPSDRFFAERPEGSVSTLKIQRTQQEDSAVYLCASTSSGGAGNTIYFGEGSWLTVV.

This rearrangement joins TRBV24-1 to TRBJ2-3; D uncertain. The CDR3 runs to 13 residues. In germline, CDR1 is KGHDR, CDR2 SFDVKD. With 4 bases removed from V and 0 bases from J, the gap between germline ends came to 4 bases. The CDR3 bases are TGTGCCACCAGTGACAGTAGCACAGATACGCAGTATTTT. Its protein is CATSDSSTDTQYF.

CDR3 in DNA: TGTGCCAGCAGCGTGGGATCAGGGGGCTACGAGCAGTACTTC. Amino acids: CASSVGSGGYEQYF. The rearrangement links TRBV9 to TRBJ2-7; 7 bases align to TRBD1. V was clipped by 2 bases and J by 3 bases; unmatched bases: 5. The CDR3 is 14 amino acids. Germline V gene data show CDR1 as SGDLS and CDR2 as YYNGEE.

The chain couples TRBV3-1 (or the pseudogene TRBV3-2) to TRBJ1-2; D unresolved. V lost 7 bases, J lost 5 bases, and 17 bases lay in between. Germline V lookup: CDR1 LGHDT, CDR2 YNNKEL (reference sequence). The CDR3 loop spans 14 amino acids. CDR3 residues: CASTHLTSGYGYTF. CDR3 bases: TGTGCCAGCACCCATCTTACTTCCGGGTATGGCTACACCTTC.

The chain employs TRBV6-2 or TRBV6-3 and TRBJ2-2; maybe TRBD1 (6 bases). The CDR3 runs 18 residues. V lost 5 bases, J lost 0 bases, and 19 bases lay in between. From germline, CDR1 is MNHEY and CDR2 SVGEGT. CDR3 amino acids: CASSRTNRDPPNTGELFF. The CDR3 DNA sequence: TGTGCCAGCAGTAGAACGAACAGGGACCCCCCGAACACCGGGGAGCTGTTTTTT.

The chain joins TRBV4-2 to TRBJ2-7; 9 bases are a match to TRBD2. Germline V CDR1 and CDR2: LGHNA, YNFKEQ. This CDR3 comprises 15 residues. J was trimmed by 4 bases and V by 0 bases; bases with no gene match: 4. CDR3 sequence: CASSQDLAGPYEQYF. The CDR3, as DNA: TGTGCCAGCAGCCAAGATCTAGCGGGACCTTACGAGCAGTACTTC.

On this clone: A much larger clone differs by one base, so this may be a read error. The V gene is TRBV6-5, the J gene TRBJ1-4, with D uncertain. This CDR3 contains 12 residues. CDR1 and CDR2 from the germline V gene are MNHEY and SVGAGI. V was trimmed by 4 bases and J by 6 bases, leaving 6 bases between them. Written as DNA, the CDR3 is TGTGCCAGCAGTTCCCCCGATGAAAAACTGTTTTTT. Amino acids: CASSSPDEKLFF.

The chain is built from TRBV9 and TRBJ2-1; perhaps TRBD1 as D (5 bases). CDR3 size: 16 residues. V shed 4 bases and J shed 9 bases, with 23 bases lying between them. Germline loops: CDR1 SGDLS, CDR2 YYNGEE. The CDR3 coding sequence is TGTGCCAGCAGCCCACGGGCGGTTGGTGGGGCCATTGAGCAGTTCTTC. It encodes CASSPRAVGGAIEQFF.

This CDR3 reads CASSFRDRNTEAFF. CDR3 DNA sequence: TGTGCCAGCAGCTTCCGGGACAGGAACACTGAAGCTTTCTTT. J is TRBJ1-1 and V is TRBV7-2; 7 nucleotides align to TRBD1. Germline CDR1 and CDR2: SGHTA and FQGNSA. CDR3 length equals 14 residues. V shed 3 bases, J shed 1 base, and the junction held 2 bases outside the gene matches. Using reference TRBV7-2 and TRBJ1-1 for the parts outside the CDR3, the full variable domain is GAGVSQSPSNKVTEKGKDVELRCDPISGHTALYWYRQSLGQGLEFLIYFQGNSAPDKSGLPSDRFSAERTGGSVSTLTIQRTQQEDSAVYLCASSFRDRNTEAFFGQGTRLTVV.

V usage is TRBV6-6 and J usage is TRBJ2-7; the match to TRBD1 covers 7 bases. The V and J ends lost 8 bases and 2 bases, in that order; junction bases with no gene match: 9. The CDR3 has 14 amino acids. Germline V gene lookup returns CDR1 MNHNY and CDR2 SVGAGI (reference sequence). The CDR3 DNA follows: TGTGCCAGCCTACGACAGGGTTTCACCTACGAGCAGTACTTC. This encodes CASLRQGFTYEQYF.

The chain combines TRBV30 with TRBJ2-3; D ambiguous. Trimming stripped 3 bases from V and 1 base from J, with 14 bases between. The CDR3 is 15 amino acids. The germline gives CDR1 GTSNPN, CDR2 SVGIG (reference sequence). CDR3 in amino acids: CAWRIAGLGTDTQYF. CDR3 nucleotide sequence: TGTGCCTGGAGGATTGCAGGATTAGGCACAGATACGCAGTATTTT.

This sequence joins TRBV28 and TRBJ1-6, with TRBD1 matching 7 bases. The ends lost 4 bases at V and 5 bases at J; junction bases unmatched: 5. There are 15 residues in the CDR3. Germline CDR1 is MDHEN and CDR2 is SYDVKM. Here the CDR3 DNA reads TGTGCCAGCAGTTCGGGACAGATTCATAATTCACCCCTCCACTTT. Translation: CASSSGQIHNSPLHF. Complete variable domain (other parts from reference TRBV28 and TRBJ1-6): DVKVTQSSRYLVKRTGEKVFLECVQDMDHENMFWYRQDPGLGLRLIYFSYDVKMKEKGDIPEGYSVSREKKERFSLILESASTNQTSMYLCASSSGQIHNSPLHFGNGTRLTVT.

The V and J genes are TRBV5-6 and TRBJ1-2; TRBD1 matches 10 bases. This CDR3 has 17 amino acids. CDR1 SGHDT and CDR2 YYEEEE come from the germline V gene. Germline trimming cut 0 bases from V and 4 bases from J; bases unmatched to any gene: 9. In nucleotides, the CDR3 is TGTGCCAGCAGCTTGGGACAGGGGGCGCCCCCTGGCTATGGCTACACCTTC. It yields the protein CASSLGQGAPPGYGYTF.

The CDR3 DNA is TGTGCCAGCAGCTCACTAGGCAGCTCCTACAATGAGCAGTTCTTC. It encodes CASSSLGSSYNEQFF. The genes are TRBV27 and TRBJ2-1, with D maybe TRBD2 (5 bases). V was pared by 6 bases and J by 0 bases, with 12 bases between. The CDR3 runs 15 residues. Germline CDR1 MNHEY, CDR2 SMNVEV (reference sequence).